The 23 T cell receptor beta chains below all came from one sample that was sequenced in a study of T cell responses to AZD1222 COVID-19 vaccine. Assay used: immunoSEQ multiplex PCR; TCRdb lists only in-frame clones, some missing. The profile shows approximately 30,000 clones, approximately 86% of them singletons. The sequencing used peripheral blood, collected on day 0 of AZD1222 vaccination. The receptors stem from an adult in good health.

This rearrangement joins TRBV3-1 (or the pseudogene TRBV3-2) to TRBJ2-3; 10 bases map to TRBD2. The J segment lost 4 bases and the V segment lost 0 bases, leaving 7 bases of the junction unmatched. The CDR3 loop spans 17 amino acids. Germline V gene lookup returns CDR1 LGHDT and CDR2 YNNKEL (reference sequence). The CDR3 spells CASSQDASGRWADTQYF. The CDR3, as DNA: TGTGCCAGCAGCCAAGACGCTAGCGGGAGATGGGCAGATACGCAGTATTTT.

This chain links TRBV11-3 with TRBJ2-2; 7 positions agree with TRBD1. The CDR3 runs 15 residues. Trimming at V came to 4 bases and at J to 3 bases, leaving 5 bases not matched to a gene. Germline V gene lookup returns CDR1 SGHNT and CDR2 YENEEA. The CDR3 DNA reads as TGTGCCAGCAGCTCCCGACAGGGCGACACCGGGGAGCTGTTTTTT. This translates into CASSSRQGDTGELFF.

This clone has just one count. V usage is TRBV27 and J usage is TRBJ1-1; D gene unclear. CDR1 and CDR2 (germline): MNHEY, SMNVEV (reference sequence). CDR3 length: 14 amino acids. V lost 8 bases and J 4 bases, leaving 17 bases between the germline ends. In DNA, the CDR3 is TGTGCCAGCGCCTACGGAGGGCGAGGCACTGAAGCTTTCTTT. Amino acids: CASAYGGRGTEAFF.

This chain uses TRBV2 with TRBJ2-1, with D perhaps assigned TRBD1 or TRBD2 (5 bases each). Deletions cut 4 bases from V and 10 bases from J, with 11 bases between. The CDR3 extends over 12 amino acids. Germline lookup yields CDR1 SNHLY and CDR2 FYNNEI. CDR3 protein: CASSAGTPEQFF. The CDR3 DNA sequence: TGTGCCAGCAGTGCCGGGACCCCAGAGCAGTTCTTC. Together with reference TRBV2 and TRBJ2-1, the CDR3 gives the full variable domain: EPEVTQTPSHQVTQMGQEVILRCVPISNHLYFYWYRQILGQKVEFLVSFYNNEISEKSEIFDDQFSVERPDGSNFTLKIRSTKLEDSAMYFCASSAGTPEQFFGPGTRLTVL.

The chain carries TRBV19 and TRBJ1-1; D perhaps matches TRBD1 (5 bases). The CDR3 is 15 residues long. The ends were cut back, 5 bases at V and 7 bases at J, with 20 bases in the middle. Germline CDR1 is LNHDA and CDR2 is SQIVND (reference sequence). The CDR3: CASSPGFREIGEAFF. Written as DNA, the CDR3 is TGTGCCAGTAGTCCTGGCTTCAGGGAGATAGGTGAAGCTTTCTTT.

The chain's CDR3 is CASSIRGGSDEQYF. The CDR3 nucleotides are TGTGCCAGTAGTATACGGGGGGGGTCCGACGAGCAGTACTTC. This sequence joins TRBV19 and TRBJ2-7; the match to TRBD2 covers 8 bases. After removal of 2 bases from V and 5 bases from J, the junction contained 5 bases not matched to a gene. The CDR3 length is 14 residues. Germline CDR1 LNHDA, CDR2 SQIVND (reference sequence).

This chain connects TRBV7-8 to TRBJ2-3; D is perhaps TRBD2 (6 bases). V dropped 5 bases and J dropped 0 bases, with 27 bases sitting between them. Germline V gives CDR1 SGHVS, CDR2 FQNEAQ. This CDR3 comprises 20 residues. The CDR3 reads CASSLRDFVSGSSSTDTQYF. CDR3 coding DNA: TGTGCCAGCAGCCTGAGGGATTTTGTTAGCGGAAGTTCTAGCACAGATACGCAGTATTTT.

CDR3 sequence: CATSDLGDTNQETQYF. The CDR3 region has the DNA TGTGCCACCAGTGATTTAGGGGACACAAACCAAGAGACCCAGTACTTC. The chain employs TRBV24-1 and TRBJ2-5; D may be TRBD1 (6 bases). The ends were cut back, 1 base at V and 0 bases at J, with 11 bases in the middle. Germline CDR1 is KGHDR and CDR2 is SFDVKD. This CDR3 has 16 residues.

The V gene is TRBV24-1, the J gene TRBJ2-5; 8 bases align to TRBD1. CDR1 is KGHDR and CDR2 is SFDVKD in the germline V gene. The CDR3 has 15 amino acids. V shed 3 bases and J 5 bases; nucleotides not matched to a gene: 7. The DNA for the CDR3 is TGTGCCACCAGTGATCCTAGACAGGGGTGGGAGACCCAGTACTTC. It encodes CATSDPRQGWETQYF.

The chain joins TRBV5-1 to TRBJ2-7; 8 positions match TRBD1. CDR1 and CDR2 from the germline V gene are SGHRS and YFSETQ. The CDR3 contains 15 residues. J was trimmed by 6 bases and V by 4 bases; bases with no gene match: 12. The DNA of the CDR3 is TGCGCCAGCAGCGCCCTCCAGGGGGCCTGGGCCGAGCAGTACTTC. Protein: CASSALQGAWAEQYF.

The CDR3 sequence is CASSQTRASYNEQFF. For the CDR3, the DNA is TGTGCCAGCAGCCAAACTAGGGCCAGTTACAATGAGCAGTTCTTC. The chain has TRBV6-5 and TRBJ2-1, with a tentative D call TRBD2 (5 bases). The CDR3 is made up of 15 amino acids. The V gene's germline CDR1 is MNHEY and CDR2 SVGAGI. V was pared by 6 bases and J by 4 bases, with 16 bases between.

This chain links TRBV9 with TRBJ2-7, with 10 bases lining up with TRBD2. V was pared by 3 bases and J by 2 bases, with 5 bases of the junction left unmatched. This CDR3 has 15 amino acids. Germline V lookup: CDR1 SGDLS, CDR2 YYNGEE. CDR3 loop: CASSAGTSVTYEQYF. CDR3 nucleotides: TGTGCCAGCAGCGCCGGGACTAGCGTTACCTACGAGCAGTACTTC.

This chain's CDR3 is CASNEMGGWNGYTF. CDR3 bases: TGCGCCAGCAACGAAATGGGGGGGTGGAATGGCTACACCTTC. V gene TRBV4-1 combines with J gene TRBJ1-2, with D possibly being TRBD1 (5 bases). V was shortened by 7 bases and J by 6 bases, with 18 bases between the two germline ends. The germline CDR1 and CDR2 sequences are MGHRA and YSYEKL. The CDR3 extends over 14 amino acids.

V and J are TRBV6-2 or TRBV6-3 and TRBJ2-7; 8 bases align to TRBD2. The germline CDR1 and CDR2 sequences are MNHEY and SVGEGT. V gave up 5 bases and J gave up 7 bases; unmatched junction bases: 10. CDR3 length: 14 amino acids. The chain's CDR3 is CASSRPGTRGEQYF. CDR3 DNA: TGTGCCAGCAGTCGACCCGGGACTAGGGGAGAGCAGTACTTC.

The CDR3 nucleotides are TGTGCCAGCAGTCTTCCGGGTAGGGCCCTTGCCAAAAACATTCAGTACTTC. Its translation is CASSLPGRALAKNIQYF. The chain links TRBV2 to TRBJ2-4; no firm D call. Trimming took 5 bases from V and 1 from J, leaving 18 bases between them. The CDR3 is made up of 17 amino acids. Per germline, CDR1 SNHLY and CDR2 FYNNEI.

The rearrangement links TRBV10-2 to TRBJ2-7, with TRBD2 matching 9 bases. The V segment lost 7 bases and the J segment 2 bases; nucleotides outside the gene matches: 12. Germline assignment: CDR1 WSHSY and CDR2 SAAADI. There are 16 residues in the CDR3. The CDR3 DNA follows: TGCGCCAGCAATCGGGATAGCGGGAGAACCGCCTACGAGCAGTACTTC. Translation: CASNRDSGRTAYEQYF.

J is TRBJ1-1 and V is TRBV7-3; possible D gene TRBD1, 6 bases. V lost 6 bases, J lost 3 bases, and 11 bases lay in between. The CDR3 is made up of 13 amino acids. Germline V gives CDR1 SGHTA, CDR2 FQGTGA. In nucleotides, the CDR3 is TGTGCCAGCAGTAGACAGGTTGACACTGAAGCTTTCTTT. It is translated as CASSRQVDTEAFF. Combining the CDR3 with reference TRBV7-3 and TRBJ1-1 gives the whole variable domain GAGVSQTPSNKVTEKGKYVELRCDPISGHTALYWYRQSLGQGPEFLIYFQGTGAADDSGLPNDRFFAVRPEGSVSTLKIQRTERGDSAVYLCASSRQVDTEAFFGQGTRLTVV.

The J gene is TRBJ2-7, the V gene TRBV2; 12 bases map to TRBD1. Trimming at V came to 6 bases and at J to 9 bases, leaving 6 bases not matched to a gene. This CDR3 region has 13 residues. Per the germline V gene, CDR1 is SNHLY and CDR2 is FYNNEI. CDR3 coding DNA: TGTGCCAGCAGGGGGGGACAGGGGGCTATGCAGTACTTC. Protein: CASRGGQGAMQYF. The full variable domain, completed using reference TRBV2 and TRBJ2-7, is EPEVTQTPSHQVTQMGQEVILRCVPISNHLYFYWYRQILGQKVEFLVSFYNNEISEKSEIFDDQFSVERPDGSNFTLKIRSTKLEDSAMYFCASRGGQGAMQYFGPGTRLTVT.

In its sample, this clone is medium-sized. The chain links TRBV6-4 to TRBJ2-2, with unresolved D. Germline values: CDR1 MRHNA, CDR2 SNTAGT. Deletions cut 2 bases from V and 3 bases from J, with 4 bases between. The length of the CDR3 is 13 residues. CDR3 DNA sequence: TGTGCCAGCAGTGACAGGGACACCGGGGAGCTGTTTTTT. Encoded protein: CASSDRDTGELFF.

This sequence joins TRBV12-3 or TRBV12-4 and TRBJ1-1; no reliable D call. Trimming took 3 bases from V and 1 from J, leaving 6 bases between them. This CDR3 region has 13 residues. CDR3 nucleotides: TGTGCCAGCAGTTTCGCGGGGAACACTGAAGCTTTCTTT. It specifies CASSFAGNTEAFF.

The J gene is TRBJ2-2, the V gene TRBV4-2; D ambiguous. Germline values: CDR1 LGHNA, CDR2 YNFKEQ. The CDR3 spans 14 residues. V gave up 4 bases and J gave up 0 bases, with 6 bases separating them. In DNA form, the CDR3 reads TGTGCCAGCAGCCCTACATCGAACACCGGGGAGCTGTTTTTT. It is translated as CASSPTSNTGELFF.

The chain uses TRBV6-5 and TRBJ1-2, with TRBD1 identical over 7 bases. Losses at the gene ends were 8 bases for V and 2 bases for J; bases not matched to a gene: 11. This CDR3 is 15 amino acids long. Germline CDR1 is MNHEY and CDR2 is SVGAGI. Here the CDR3 DNA reads TGTGCCAGCTCCCTTGACAGGGCTTCCAACTATGGCTACACCTTC. It codes for CASSLDRASNYGYTF.

The chain carries TRBV28 and TRBJ2-1, with 8 bases identical to TRBD2. V was clipped by 3 bases and J by 0 bases; unmatched bases: 7. The germline V gene encodes CDR1 MDHEN and CDR2 SYDVKM. This CDR3 has 17 residues. The CDR3 DNA follows: TGTGCCAGCAGTTTGGCCGGGGGGGATAGCTCCTACAATGAGCAGTTCTTC. Encoded protein: CASSLAGGDSSYNEQFF.